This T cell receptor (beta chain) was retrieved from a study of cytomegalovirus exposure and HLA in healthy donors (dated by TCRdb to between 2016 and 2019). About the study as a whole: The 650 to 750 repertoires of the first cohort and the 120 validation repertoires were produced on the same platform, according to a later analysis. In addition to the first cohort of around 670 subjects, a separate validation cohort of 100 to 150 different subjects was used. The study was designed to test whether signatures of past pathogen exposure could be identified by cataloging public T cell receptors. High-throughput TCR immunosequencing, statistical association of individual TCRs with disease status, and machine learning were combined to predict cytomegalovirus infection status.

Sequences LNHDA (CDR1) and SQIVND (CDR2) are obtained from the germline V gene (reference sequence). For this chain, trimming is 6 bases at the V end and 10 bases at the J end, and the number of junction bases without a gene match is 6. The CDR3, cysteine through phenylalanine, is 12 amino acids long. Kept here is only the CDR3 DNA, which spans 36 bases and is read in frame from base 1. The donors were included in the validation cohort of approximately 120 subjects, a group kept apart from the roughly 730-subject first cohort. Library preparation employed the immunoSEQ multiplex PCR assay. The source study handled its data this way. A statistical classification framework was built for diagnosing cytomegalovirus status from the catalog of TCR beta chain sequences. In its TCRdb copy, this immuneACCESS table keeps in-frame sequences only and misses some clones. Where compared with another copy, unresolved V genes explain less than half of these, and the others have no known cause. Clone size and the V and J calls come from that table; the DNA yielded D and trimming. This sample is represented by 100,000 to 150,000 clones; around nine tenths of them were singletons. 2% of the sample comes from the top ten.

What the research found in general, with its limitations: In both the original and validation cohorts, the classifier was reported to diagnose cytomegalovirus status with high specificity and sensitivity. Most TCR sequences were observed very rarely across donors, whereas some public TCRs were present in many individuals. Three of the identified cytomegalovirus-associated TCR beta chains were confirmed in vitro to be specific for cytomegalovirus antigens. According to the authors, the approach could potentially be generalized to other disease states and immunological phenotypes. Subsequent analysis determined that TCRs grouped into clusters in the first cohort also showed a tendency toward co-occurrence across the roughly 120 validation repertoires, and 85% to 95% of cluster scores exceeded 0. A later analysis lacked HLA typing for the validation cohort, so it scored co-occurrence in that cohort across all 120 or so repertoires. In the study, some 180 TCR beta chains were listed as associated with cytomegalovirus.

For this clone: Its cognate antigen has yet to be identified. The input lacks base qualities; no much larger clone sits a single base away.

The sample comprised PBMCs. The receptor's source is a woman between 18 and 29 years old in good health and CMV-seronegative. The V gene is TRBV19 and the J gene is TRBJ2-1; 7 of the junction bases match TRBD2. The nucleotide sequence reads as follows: TGTGCCAGTAGCCCAGGGACTACCGAGCAGTTCTTC. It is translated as CASSPGTTEQFF.